This T cell receptor beta chain was recorded in a study of cytotoxic CD8 clonotypes in ibrutinib-treated CLL. Study details: After a median of approximately 68 months, approximately 15 patients stayed remitted and 12 progressed; responses had been partial in some 25 and complete in 2. Response samples followed a median around 12 months of treatment, range 6 to 36.

With respect to this clone: The antigen is unknown.

Study-level findings and limits: Higher circulating CD8+ T-cell counts strongly accompanied higher baseline clonality, above age-matched healthy donors.

Libraries of TCR beta were made from roughly 1.8 micrograms of genomic DNA that came from cryopreserved PBMCs. The germline V gene has CDR1 SGHTS and CDR2 YDEGEE. The CDR3 is made up of 16 amino acids. The V and J ends lost 0 bases and 7 bases respectively, with 19 bases between them. Some clones are missing from TCRdb's copy, which holds only in-frame ones; the method was immunoSEQ multiplex PCR. Of about 140,000 clones in the sample, approximately 89% were seen once. The sequencing here drew on PBMCs, taken after 12 months of ibrutinib treatment. The origin of this receptor is a human donor with chronic lymphocytic leukemia. The V and J genes are TRBV5-8 and TRBJ1-2; D is unresolved. The CDR3 DNA sequence: TGTGCCAGCAGCTTGGTGGGGAGAGAGCGGGTCGGTGGCTACACCTTC. It translates to CASSLVGRERVGGYTF.